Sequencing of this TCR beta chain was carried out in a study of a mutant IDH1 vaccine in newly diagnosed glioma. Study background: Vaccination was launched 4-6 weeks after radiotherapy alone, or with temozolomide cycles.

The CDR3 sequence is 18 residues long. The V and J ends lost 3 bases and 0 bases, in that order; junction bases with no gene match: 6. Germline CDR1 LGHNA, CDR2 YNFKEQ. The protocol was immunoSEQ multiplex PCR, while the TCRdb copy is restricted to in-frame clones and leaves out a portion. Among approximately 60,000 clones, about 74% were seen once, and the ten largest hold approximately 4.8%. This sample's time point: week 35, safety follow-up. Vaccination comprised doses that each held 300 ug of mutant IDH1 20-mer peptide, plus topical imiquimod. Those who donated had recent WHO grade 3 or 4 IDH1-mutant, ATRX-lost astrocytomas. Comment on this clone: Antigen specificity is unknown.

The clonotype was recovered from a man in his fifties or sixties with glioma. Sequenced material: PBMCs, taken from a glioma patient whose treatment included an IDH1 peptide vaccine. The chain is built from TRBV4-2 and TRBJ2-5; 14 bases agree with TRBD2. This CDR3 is CASSQGLAGVLYQETQYF. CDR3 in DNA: TGTGCCAGCAGCCAGGGACTAGCGGGGGTCCTGTACCAAGAGACCCAGTACTTC.